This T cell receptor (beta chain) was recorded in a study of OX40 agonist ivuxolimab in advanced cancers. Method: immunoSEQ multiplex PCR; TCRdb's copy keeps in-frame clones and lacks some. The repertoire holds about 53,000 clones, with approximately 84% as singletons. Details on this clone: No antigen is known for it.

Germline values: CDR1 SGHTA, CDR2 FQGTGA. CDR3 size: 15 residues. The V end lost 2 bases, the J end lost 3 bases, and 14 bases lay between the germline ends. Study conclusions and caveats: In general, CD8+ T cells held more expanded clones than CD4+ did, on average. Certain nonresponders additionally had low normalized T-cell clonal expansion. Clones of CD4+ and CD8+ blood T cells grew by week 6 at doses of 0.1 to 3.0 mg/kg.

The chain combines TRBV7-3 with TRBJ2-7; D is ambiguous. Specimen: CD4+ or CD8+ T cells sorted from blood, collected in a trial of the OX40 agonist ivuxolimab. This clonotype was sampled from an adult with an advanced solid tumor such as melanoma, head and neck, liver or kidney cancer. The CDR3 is CASSLVLGGYYEQYF. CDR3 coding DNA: TGTGCCAGCAGCTTAGTATTGGGCGGATACTACGAGCAGTACTTC.